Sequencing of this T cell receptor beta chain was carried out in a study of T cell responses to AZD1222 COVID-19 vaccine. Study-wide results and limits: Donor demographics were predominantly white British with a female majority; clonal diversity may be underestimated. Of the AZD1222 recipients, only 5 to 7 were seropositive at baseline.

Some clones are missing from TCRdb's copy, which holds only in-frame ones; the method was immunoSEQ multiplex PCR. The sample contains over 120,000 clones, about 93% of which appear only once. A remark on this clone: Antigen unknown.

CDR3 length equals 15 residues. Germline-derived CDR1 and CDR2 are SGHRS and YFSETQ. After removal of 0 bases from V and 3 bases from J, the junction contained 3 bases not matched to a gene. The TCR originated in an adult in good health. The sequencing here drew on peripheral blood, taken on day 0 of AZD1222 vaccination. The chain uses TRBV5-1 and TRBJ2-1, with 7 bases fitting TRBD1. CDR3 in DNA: TGCGCCAGCAGCTTGGCCGGGGACAGCTACAATGAGCAGTTCTTC. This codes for CASSLAGDSYNEQFF.